This entry features one TCR beta chain sequence. Its antigen is not yet known. Within one base of it there is no much larger clone, and no base qualities were kept. The sample belongs to a study of vaccination and CD4 T cells after COVID-19 (dated by TCRdb to the early 2020s). About the study as a whole: Convalescent patients had a positive SARS-CoV-2 result on nasal swab PCR, and of these patients, several had mild disease and one had severe disease. The convalescent cohort comprised six males and four females, including two Hispanic individuals, seven Caucasians, two Asians and one multiracial person. Participants received two doses of either the Pfizer-BioNTech BNT162b2 vaccine (n=8) or the Moderna mRNA-1273 vaccine (n=2). Post-COVID blood samples from convalescent patients were collected a median of roughly 100 days after diagnosis, with a range of roughly 35 to 161 days. The time from the second vaccine dose to post-vaccine blood sampling had a median of around 72 days and ranged from roughly 13 to 241 days. The cultures were stimulated with overlapping spike peptide pools from SARS-CoV-2 and from the common cold coronaviruses HCoV-NL63, HCoV-OC43 and HCoV-229E. In control cultures, a CEFX viral epitope pool was used as positive control, an HIV-1 Nef peptide pool was used as negative control, or no peptide was added. In around nine COVID-19 convalescent patients and a handful of infection-naive healthy vaccine recipients, the spike-specific CD4+ TCR repertoire before mRNA vaccination was compared with the repertoire after mRNA vaccination.

The treatment or condition tag for this specimen amounts to: approximately nine-day PBMC culture with coronavirus spike peptide pools or control peptides (ViraFEST assay). To expand antigen-specific T cells with peptide pools and then pick out the expanded clonotypes through TCR sequencing, the study relied on the ViraFEST assay. The positive SARS-CoV-2 PCR tests of the convalescent patients were dated from March to December 2020, before the Alpha, Beta and Delta variants emerged in the United States. Each well held some 2 million PBMCs cultured in IMDM containing around 5% human AB serum and around 10 IU/ml IL-2, with roughly 10 ug/ml peptide pools added. On days 3 and 7, half of the culture medium was replaced with fresh IL-2-containing medium. After 10 days of culture, CD4+ T cells were isolated by negative selection using the EasySep CD4+ T cell isolation kit. Ficoll-Paque Plus gradient centrifugation was used to isolate PBMCs from whole blood, and the isolated PBMCs were then either used fresh or cryopreserved at -140C. Triplicate wells were generally used for each culture condition.

V sheds 2 bases and J sheds 7 bases, leaving 11 bases between their ends. CDR1 and CDR2 are read off the germline V gene as MNHEY and SVGAGI. The CDR3, from cysteine to phenylalanine, totals 14 residues. Only the CDR3 DNA is retained, 42 bases long and in frame from the first base. General conclusions and limits of the study: Of the vaccine-specific clones found in convalescent patients, nearly all (304 of 307) were mono-reactive for SARS-CoV-2 spike instead of being cross-reactive with common cold coronaviruses. The number of convalescent patients in the study was relatively small, and the study did not examine early timepoints following natural infection. The median count of SARS-CoV-2-reactive clonotypes went up from some 23 after infection to approximately 40 after vaccination, although the change was not significant. In convalescent patients, a median 86.3% of post-vaccine SARS-CoV-2-reactive clones were detected only after vaccination, and vaccine-specific priming was suggested by this finding.

Library preparation was by PCR. TCR sequencing of DNA from cultured CD4+ T cells used the Oncomine TCR Beta short-read assay at the Johns Hopkins FTIC core. The QIAamp micro DNA kit was used to extract genomic DNA from the cultured CD4+ T cells. Oncomine TCR Beta libraries from cultured CD4+ T cells were pooled using unique dual indexes and sequenced on an Illumina iSeq 100. The paper's data handling went like this. Non-productive sequences were removed, and CDR3s that did not start with C, did not end with F or W, or were shorter than 7 amino acids were discarded. The MANAFEST web application identified antigen-specific clonotypes by comparing peptide-stimulated wells against reference wells and other culture wells. For a clone to be called positive, the clone needed an FDR below 0.05, an odds ratio above 5, and a productive frequency above 0.1% in at least two of three replicate wells. Clonotypes that were significantly expanded in both SARS-CoV-2 spike wells and at least one common cold coronavirus spike condition were defined as cross-reactive. Similarity between CDR3 sequences was evaluated in R version 3.6.1 using Levenshtein distances (stringdist) and unrooted phylogenetic trees (ape). In-frame beta chains were kept once TCRdb had trimmed the public reads at Q25 with fastp and called clones with MiXCR. Entries that share a CDR3 protein sequence are merged under the most common genes and DNA. TCRdb, not the original authors, processed these V and J calls. This sample lists 6,500 to 10,000 distinct CDR3 sequences; about two thirds were detected once. Of the sample, about a sixth is held by the ten largest clones.

This receptor was obtained from a human donor with COVID-19. The starting material was cultured CD4+ T cells from blood, obtained after SARS-CoV-2 vaccination. The rearranged segments are TRBV6-5 and TRBJ2-2; the D gene is possibly TRBD1, with 6 bases matching. CDR3 protein: CASSYQNRDGELFF. The DNA sequence reads TGTGCCAGCAGTTACCAAAACAGGGACGGGGAGCTGTTTTTT.